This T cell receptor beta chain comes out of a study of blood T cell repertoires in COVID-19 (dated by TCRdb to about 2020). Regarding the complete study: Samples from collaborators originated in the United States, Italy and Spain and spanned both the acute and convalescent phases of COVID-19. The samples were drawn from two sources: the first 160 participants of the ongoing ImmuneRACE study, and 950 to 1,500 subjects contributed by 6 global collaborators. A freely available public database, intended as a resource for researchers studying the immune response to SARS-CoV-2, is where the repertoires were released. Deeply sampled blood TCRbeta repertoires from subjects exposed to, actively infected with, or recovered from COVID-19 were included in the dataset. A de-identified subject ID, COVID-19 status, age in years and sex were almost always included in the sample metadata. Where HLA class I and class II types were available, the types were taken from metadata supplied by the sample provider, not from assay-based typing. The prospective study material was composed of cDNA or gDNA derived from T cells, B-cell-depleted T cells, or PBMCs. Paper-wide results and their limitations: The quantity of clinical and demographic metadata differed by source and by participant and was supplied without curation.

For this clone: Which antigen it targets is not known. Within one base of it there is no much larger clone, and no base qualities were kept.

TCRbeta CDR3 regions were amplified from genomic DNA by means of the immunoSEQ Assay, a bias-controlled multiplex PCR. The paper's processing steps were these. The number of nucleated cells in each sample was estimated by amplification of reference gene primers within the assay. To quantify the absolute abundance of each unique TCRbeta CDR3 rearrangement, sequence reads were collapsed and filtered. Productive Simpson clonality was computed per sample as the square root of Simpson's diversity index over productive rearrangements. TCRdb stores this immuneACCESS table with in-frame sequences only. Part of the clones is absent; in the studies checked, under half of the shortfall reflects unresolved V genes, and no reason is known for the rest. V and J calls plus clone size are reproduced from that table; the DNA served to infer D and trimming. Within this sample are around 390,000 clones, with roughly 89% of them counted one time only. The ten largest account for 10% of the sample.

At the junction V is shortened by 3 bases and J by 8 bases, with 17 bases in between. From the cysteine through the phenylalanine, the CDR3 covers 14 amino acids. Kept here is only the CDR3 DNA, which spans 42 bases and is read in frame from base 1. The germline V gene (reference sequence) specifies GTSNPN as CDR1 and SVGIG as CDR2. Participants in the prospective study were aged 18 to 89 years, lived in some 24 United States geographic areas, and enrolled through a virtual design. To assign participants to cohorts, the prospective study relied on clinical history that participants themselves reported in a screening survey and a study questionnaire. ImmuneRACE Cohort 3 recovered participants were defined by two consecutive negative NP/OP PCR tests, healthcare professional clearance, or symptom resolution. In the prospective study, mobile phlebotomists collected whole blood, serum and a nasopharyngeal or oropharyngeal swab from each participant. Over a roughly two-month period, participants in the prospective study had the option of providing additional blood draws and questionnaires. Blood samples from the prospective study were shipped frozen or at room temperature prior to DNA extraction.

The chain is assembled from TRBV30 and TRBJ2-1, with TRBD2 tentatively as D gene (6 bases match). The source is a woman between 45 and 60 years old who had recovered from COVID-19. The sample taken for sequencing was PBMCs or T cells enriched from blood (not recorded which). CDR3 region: CAWSQGLPADEQFF. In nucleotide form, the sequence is TGTGCCTGGAGCCAGGGACTCCCCGCGGATGAGCAGTTCTTC.